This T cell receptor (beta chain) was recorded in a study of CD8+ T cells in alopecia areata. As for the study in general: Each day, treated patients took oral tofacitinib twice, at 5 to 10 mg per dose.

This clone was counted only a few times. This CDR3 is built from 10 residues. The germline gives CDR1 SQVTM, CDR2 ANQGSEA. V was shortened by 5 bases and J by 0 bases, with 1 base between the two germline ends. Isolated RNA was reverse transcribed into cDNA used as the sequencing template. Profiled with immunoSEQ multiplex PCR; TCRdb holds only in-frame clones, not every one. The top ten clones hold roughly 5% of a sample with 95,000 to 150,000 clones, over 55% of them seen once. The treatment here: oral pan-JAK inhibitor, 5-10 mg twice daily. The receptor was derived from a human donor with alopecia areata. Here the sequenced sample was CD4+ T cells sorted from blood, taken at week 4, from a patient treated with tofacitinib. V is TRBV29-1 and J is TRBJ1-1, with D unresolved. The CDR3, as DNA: TGCAGCGTTATGAACACTGAAGCTTTCTTT. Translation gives CSVMNTEAFF.